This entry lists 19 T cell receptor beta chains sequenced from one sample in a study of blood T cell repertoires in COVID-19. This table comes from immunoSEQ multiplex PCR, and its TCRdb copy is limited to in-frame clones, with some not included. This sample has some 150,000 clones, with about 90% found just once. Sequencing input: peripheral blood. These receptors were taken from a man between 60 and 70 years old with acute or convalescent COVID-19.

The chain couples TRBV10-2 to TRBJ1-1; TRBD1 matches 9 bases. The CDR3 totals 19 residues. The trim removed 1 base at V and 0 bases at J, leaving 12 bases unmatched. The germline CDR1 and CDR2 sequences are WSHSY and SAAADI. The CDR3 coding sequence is TGCGCCAGCAGTGAGTGGGTTTATGGACAGGGGACGTTGAACACTGAAGCTTTCTTT. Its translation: CASSEWVYGQGTLNTEAFF.

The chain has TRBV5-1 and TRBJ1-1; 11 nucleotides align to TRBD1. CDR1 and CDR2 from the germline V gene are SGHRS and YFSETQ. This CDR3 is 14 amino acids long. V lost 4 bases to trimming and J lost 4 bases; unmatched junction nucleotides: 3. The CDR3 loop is CASSTGQGVTEAFF. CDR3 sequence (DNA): TGCGCCAGCAGCACGGGACAGGGGGTCACTGAAGCTTTCTTT.

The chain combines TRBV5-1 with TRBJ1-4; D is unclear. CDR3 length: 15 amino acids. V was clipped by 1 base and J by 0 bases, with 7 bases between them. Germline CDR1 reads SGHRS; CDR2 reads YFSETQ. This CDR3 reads CASSLFPATNEKLFF. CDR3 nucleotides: TGCGCCAGCAGCTTGTTCCCAGCAACTAATGAAAAACTGTTTTTT. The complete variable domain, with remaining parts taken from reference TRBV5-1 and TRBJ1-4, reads KAGVTQTPRYLIKTRGQQVTLSCSPISGHRSVSWYQQTPGQGLQFLFEYFSETQRNKGNFPGRFSGRQFSNSRSEMNVSTLELGDSALYLCASSLFPATNEKLFFGSGTQLSVL.

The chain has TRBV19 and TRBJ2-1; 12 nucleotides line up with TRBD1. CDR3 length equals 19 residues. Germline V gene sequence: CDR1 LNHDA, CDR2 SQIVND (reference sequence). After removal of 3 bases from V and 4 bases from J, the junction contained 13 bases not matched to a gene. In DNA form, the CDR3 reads TGTGCCAGTAGTATTAGGGGACAGGGGGCGATAGCGGCTTACAATGAGCAGTTCTTC. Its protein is CASSIRGQGAIAAYNEQFF.

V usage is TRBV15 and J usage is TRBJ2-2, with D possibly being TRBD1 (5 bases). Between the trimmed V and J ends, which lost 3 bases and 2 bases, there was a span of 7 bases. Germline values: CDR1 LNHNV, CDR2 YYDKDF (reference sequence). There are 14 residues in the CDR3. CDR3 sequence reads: CATSSRGNTGELFF. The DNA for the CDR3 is TGTGCCACCAGCAGTAGGGGAAACACCGGGGAGCTGTTTTTT. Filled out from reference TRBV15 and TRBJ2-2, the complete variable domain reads DAMVIQNPRYQVTQFGKPVTLSCSQTLNHNVMYWYQQKSSQAPKLLFHYYDKDFNNEADTPDNFQSRRPNTSFCFLDIRSPGLGDTAMYLCATSSRGNTGELFFGEGSRLTVL.

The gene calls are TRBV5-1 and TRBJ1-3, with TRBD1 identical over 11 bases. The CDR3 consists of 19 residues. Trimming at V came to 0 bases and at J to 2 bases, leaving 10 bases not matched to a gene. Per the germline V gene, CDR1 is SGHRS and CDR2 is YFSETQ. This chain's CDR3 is CASSLAWTGGGGAGNTIYF. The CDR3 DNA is TGCGCCAGCAGCTTGGCCTGGACAGGGGGCGGTGGAGCTGGAAACACCATATATTTT.

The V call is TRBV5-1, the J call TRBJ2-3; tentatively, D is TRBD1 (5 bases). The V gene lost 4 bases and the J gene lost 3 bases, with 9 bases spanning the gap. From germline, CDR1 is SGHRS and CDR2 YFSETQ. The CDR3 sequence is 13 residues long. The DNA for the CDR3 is TGCGCCAGCAGCATGACAGTTACAGATACGCAGTATTTT. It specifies CASSMTVTDTQYF.

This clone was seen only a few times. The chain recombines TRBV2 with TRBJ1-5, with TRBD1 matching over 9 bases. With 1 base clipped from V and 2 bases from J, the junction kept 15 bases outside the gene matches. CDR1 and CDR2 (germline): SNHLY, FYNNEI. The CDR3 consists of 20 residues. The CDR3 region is CASSEEGTGYLGLGNQPQHF. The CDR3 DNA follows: TGTGCCAGCAGTGAAGAAGGGACAGGGTATTTGGGGCTTGGCAATCAGCCCCAGCATTTT.

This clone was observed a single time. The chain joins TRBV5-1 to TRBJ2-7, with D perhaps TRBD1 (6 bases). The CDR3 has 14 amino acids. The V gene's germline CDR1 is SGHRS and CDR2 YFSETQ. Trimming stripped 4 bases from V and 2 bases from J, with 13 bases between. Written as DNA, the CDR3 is TGCGCCAGCAGCCTAGACAGGCCGGCCTACGAGCAGTACTTC. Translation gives CASSLDRPAYEQYF.

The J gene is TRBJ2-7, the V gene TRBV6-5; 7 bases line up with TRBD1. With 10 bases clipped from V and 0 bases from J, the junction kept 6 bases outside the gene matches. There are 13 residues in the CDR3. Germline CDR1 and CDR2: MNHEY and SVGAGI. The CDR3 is CATQQGTSYEQYF. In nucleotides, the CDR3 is TGTGCCACCCAACAGGGGACCTCCTACGAGCAGTACTTC.

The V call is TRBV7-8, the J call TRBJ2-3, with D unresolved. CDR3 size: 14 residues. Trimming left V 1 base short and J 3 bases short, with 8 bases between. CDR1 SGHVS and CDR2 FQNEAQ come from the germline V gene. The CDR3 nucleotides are TGTGCCAGCAGCTTAGGGGCCCCTACAGATACGCAGTATTTT. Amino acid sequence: CASSLGAPTDTQYF.

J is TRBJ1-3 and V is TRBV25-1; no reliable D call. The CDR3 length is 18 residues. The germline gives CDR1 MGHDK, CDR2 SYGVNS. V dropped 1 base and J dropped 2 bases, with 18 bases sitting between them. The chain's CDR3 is CASSESGKGGAAGNTIYF. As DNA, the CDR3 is TGTGCCAGCAGTGAATCGGGGAAGGGAGGAGCGGCTGGAAACACCATATATTTT.

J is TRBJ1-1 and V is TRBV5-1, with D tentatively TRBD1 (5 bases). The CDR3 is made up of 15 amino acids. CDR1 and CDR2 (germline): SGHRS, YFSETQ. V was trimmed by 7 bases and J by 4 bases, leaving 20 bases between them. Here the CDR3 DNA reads TGCGCCAGCGGAAAAGGTGGGGGGTTGGGCACTGAAGCTTTCTTT. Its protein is CASGKGGGLGTEAFF.

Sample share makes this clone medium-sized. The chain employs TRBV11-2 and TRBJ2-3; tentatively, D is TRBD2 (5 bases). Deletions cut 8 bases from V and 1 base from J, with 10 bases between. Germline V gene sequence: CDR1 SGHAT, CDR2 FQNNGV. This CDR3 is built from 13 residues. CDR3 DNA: TGTGCCAGCCTGGGGAGCGGCACAGATACGCAGTATTTT. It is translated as CASLGSGTDTQYF. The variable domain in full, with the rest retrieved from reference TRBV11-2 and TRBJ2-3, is EAGVAQSPRYKIIEKRQSVAFWCNPISGHATLYWYQQILGQGPKLLIQFQNNGVVDDSQLPKDRFSAERLKGVDSTLKIQPAKLEDSAVYLCASLGSGTDTQYFGPGTRLTVL.

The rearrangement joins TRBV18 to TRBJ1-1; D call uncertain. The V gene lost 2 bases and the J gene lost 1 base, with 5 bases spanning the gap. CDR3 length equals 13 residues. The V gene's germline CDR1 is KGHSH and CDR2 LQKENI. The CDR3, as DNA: TGTGCCAGCTCACCAAACACGAACACTGAAGCTTTCTTT. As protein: CASSPNTNTEAFF. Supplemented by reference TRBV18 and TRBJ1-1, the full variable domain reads NAGVMQNPRHLVRRRGQEARLRCSPMKGHSHVYWYRQLPEEGLKFMVYLQKENIIDESGMPKERFSAEFPKEGPSILRIQQVVRGDSAAYFCASSPNTNTEAFFGQGTRLTVV.

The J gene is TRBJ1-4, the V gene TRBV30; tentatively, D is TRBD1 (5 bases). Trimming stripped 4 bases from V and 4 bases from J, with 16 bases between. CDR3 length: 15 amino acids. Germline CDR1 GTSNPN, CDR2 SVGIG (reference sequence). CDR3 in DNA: TGTGCCTGGACTCGACTCGGGGGGAATAATGAAAAACTGTTTTTT. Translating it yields CAWTRLGGNNEKLFF.

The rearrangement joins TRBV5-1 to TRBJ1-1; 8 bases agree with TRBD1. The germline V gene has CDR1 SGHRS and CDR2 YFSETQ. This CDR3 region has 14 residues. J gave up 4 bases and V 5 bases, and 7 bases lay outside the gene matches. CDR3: CASRGGTGGTEAFF. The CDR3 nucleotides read TGCGCCAGCAGGGGGGGGACAGGAGGCACTGAAGCTTTCTTT.

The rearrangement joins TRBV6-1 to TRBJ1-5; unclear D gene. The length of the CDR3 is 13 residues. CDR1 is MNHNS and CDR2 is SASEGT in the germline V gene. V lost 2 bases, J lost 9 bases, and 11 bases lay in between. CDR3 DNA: TGTGCCAGCAGTGAATACAGTAGAAGGCCCCAGCATTTT. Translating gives CASSEYSRRPQHF.

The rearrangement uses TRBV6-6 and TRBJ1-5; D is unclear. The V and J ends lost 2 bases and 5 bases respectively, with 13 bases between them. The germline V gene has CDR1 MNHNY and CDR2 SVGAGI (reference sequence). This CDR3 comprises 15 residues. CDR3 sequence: CASSYPQALDQPQHF. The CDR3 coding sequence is TGTGCCAGCAGTTACCCTCAGGCCCTTGATCAGCCCCAGCATTTT.